This is a list of T cell receptor beta chains from one sample in a study of T-cell reconstitution after alpha-beta-depleted transplantation in children. MiXCR was run by TCRdb on the PCR reads, yielding one entry per CDR3 protein. The data contain under 850,000 distinct CDR3 sequences, around 13% of them seen just once; the ten biggest clones take up 0.79%. The specimen comprised PBMCs, sampled before TCRalphabeta/CD19-depleted stem cell transplant. These receptors were collected from a girl aged 2 to 9 with congenital amegakaryocytic thrombocytopenia, due to receive a stem cell transplant. CDR3s include the opening cysteine and the closing phenylalanine or tryptophan. A D gene is named only where the DNA matches it firmly. Some rows mark clone size as missing; the rest say once, few, many or name a class of expanded clone.

clone_size d_call j_call v_call cdr3_nt cdr3_aa
many TRBD1 TRBJ2-7 TRBV20-1 TGCAGTGCTGGGACAGGGTTCTACGAGCAGTACTTC CSAGTGFYEQYF
few . TRBJ2-5 TRBV7-9 TGTGCCAGCAGCTTAGAGAGCGCCTCGACCCAGTACTTC CASSLESASTQYF
many . TRBJ2-3 TRBV12-3/TRBV12-4 TGTGCCAGTCTTAGGTCGGATACGCAGTATTTT CASLRSDTQYF
. TRBD2 TRBJ2-5 TRBV5-1 TGCGCCAGCAGCCCCCCCCTAGCGGGAACCCAAGAGACCCAGTACTTC CASSPPLAGTQETQYF
many TRBD2 TRBJ2-1 TRBV6-5 TGTGCCAGCAGTTTTAGGGTAGCGGGAGAGAATGAGCAGTTCTTC CASSFRVAGENEQFF
. . TRBJ1-5 TRBV29-1 TGCAGCGTTAAGGTCGGGGTTTGGCAGCATTTT CSVKVGVWQHF
few . TRBJ2-3 TRBV28 TGTGCCAGCAGTCCGCGGGTAGCCCACACAGATACGCAGTATTTT CASSPRVAHTDTQYF
. . TRBJ1-1 TRBV4-1 TGCGCCAGCAGCCAAGGAGTATGGGTTGGAGCTTTCTTT CASSQGVWVGAFF
. TRBD1 TRBJ2-7 TRBV18 TGTGCCAGCTCACCCGGACAGGGATTAAACGAGCAGTACTTC CASSPGQGLNEQYF
few . TRBJ1-1 TRBV5-1 TGCGCCAGCAGTACCTCTCCGGGCGCCCTTGCTGAAGCTTTCTTT CASSTSPGALAEAFF
many TRBD2 TRBJ2-3 TRBV20-1 TGCAGTGTGAGACTAGCGGCTACAGATACGCAGTATTTT CSVRLAATDTQYF
. . TRBJ2-3 TRBV20-1 TGCAGTGCGCAAGACACAGATACGCAGTATTTT CSAQDTDTQYF
many TRBD1 TRBJ2-6 TRBV29-1 TGCAGCGTTGTGGACAGGGCAGGTTTTGCTGGGGCCAACGTCCTGACTTTC CSVVDRAGFAGANVLTF
many . TRBJ2-1 TRBV20-1 TGCAGTGCTAGAGATACCCTAGCGTACTATAATGAGCAGTTCTTC CSARDTLAYYNEQFF
many . TRBJ1-1 TRBV5-1 TGCGCCAGCAGCTTGGATGTCCGGGACACTGAAGCTTTCTTT CASSLDVRDTEAFF
many TRBD1 TRBJ1-5 TRBV20-1 TGCAGTGCTAGAGCTGACAGGGATCAGCCCCAGCATTTT CSARADRDQPQHF
. TRBD2 TRBJ2-7 TRBV20-1 TGCAGTGCTGAAGGGACTAGCGGGAGCACGTCCTACGAGCAGTACTTC CSAEGTSGSTSYEQYF
many TRBD1 TRBJ1-1 TRBV4-1 TGCGCCAGCAGCCAAGTATCCTCGACAGGGGAGGGCGAAGCTTTCTTT CASSQVSSTGEGEAFF
. TRBD2 TRBJ2-3 TRBV27 TGTGCCAGCAGTCCGCCCAGGACTAGCGGGAGCACAGATACGCAGTATTTT CASSPPRTSGSTDTQYF
many TRBD1 TRBJ1-1 TRBV20-1 TGCAGTGCCGACAGGGACAAGAACACTGAAGCTTTCTTT CSADRDKNTEAFF